This T cell receptor (beta chain) was sequenced in a study of CD8+ T cells in alopecia areata. On this clone itself: The antigen remains unidentified.

Extracted RNA was reverse transcribed into cDNA, the sequencing template. TCRdb's table, derived via immunoSEQ multiplex PCR, lists solely in-frame clones and lacks some. Found here are about 140,000 clones, about 54% of them singletons; the top ten hold less than 5%. The V and J ends lost 0 bases and 5 bases, in that order; junction bases with no gene match: 11. The CDR3 runs to 16 residues. Germline CDR1 reads GTSNPN; CDR2 reads SVGIG (reference sequence). Findings of the study overall: Against the mouse data, patients shared TCRs less clearly, possibly for HLA reasons.

Specimen: CD4+ T cells sorted from blood. The clonotype comes from a human donor in good health. The chain is built from TRBV30 and TRBJ2-5; 8 bases are shared with TRBD1. The CDR3 bases are TGTGCCTGGAGTGTAGGGAACAGGGGGGCTGGGGAGACCCAGTACTTC. Translation gives CAWSVGNRGAGETQYF.